The entry that follows covers one TCR beta chain sequence. The sample carries other DNA sequences with the same CDR3. This entry is derived from a study of cytomegalovirus exposure and HLA in healthy donors. In the study overall: An analysis done earlier identified 90 million to 120 million unique TCR beta sequences from about 179 million T cells.

J gave up 6 bases and V 5 bases, and 3 bases lay outside the gene matches. CDR3 length equals 13 residues. Germline lookup yields CDR1 SGHNT and CDR2 YENEEA. PCR was performed using 60 Vbeta and 13 Jbeta primers. Method: immunoSEQ multiplex PCR; TCRdb's copy keeps in-frame clones and lacks some. Of roughly 100,000 clones in the sample, roughly 75% are singletons; the top ten hold 2.5%. This chain joins TRBV11-3 and TRBJ2-7; 11 bases map to TRBD1. The specimen sequenced was PBMCs. The receptor was derived from a man aged 35 to 55 in good health and CMV-seronegative. Here the CDR3 reads CASSLGTGGEQYF. The CDR3 DNA follows: TGTGCCAGCAGCCTAGGGACAGGGGGCGAGCAGTACTTC.